These 22 T cell receptor beta chains share one sample of origin, sequenced in a study of blood T cell repertoires in COVID-19. Here immunoSEQ multiplex PCR was the method, and the copy in TCRdb shows in-frame clones only, minus some. Seen here are 95,000 to 120,000 clones, approximately 90% observed once, and the top ten hold about 4.8%. Sequenced sample: peripheral blood. The receptors stem from a woman in her fifties or sixties with acute or convalescent COVID-19.

This clone was found once. The chain has TRBV7-9 and TRBJ1-1; 9 bases are a match to TRBD1. Germline V gives CDR1 SEHNR, CDR2 FQNEAQ (reference sequence). There are 14 residues in the CDR3. V lost 5 bases, J lost 1 base, and 2 bases stayed unmatched. The DNA of the CDR3 is TGTGCCAGCAGCCCGACAGGGGGGAACACTGAAGCTTTCTTT. This encodes CASSPTGGNTEAFF.

On this clone: Because the CDR3 is missing its conserved closing phenylalanine or tryptophan, this is likely a read error. It is unclear where the CDR3 begins or ends on the DNA, so no DNA is shown, and the CDR3 is as TCRdb lists it. V and J are TRBV30 and TRBJ1-1; TRBD1 is the table's D call, not checked against the DNA. The CDR3 extends over 13 residues, inclusive of both ends. Germline-derived CDR1 and CDR2 are GTSNPN and SVGIG (reference sequence). The CDR3 loop reads CAWSSTGTGRLSL.

V is TRBV28 and J is TRBJ2-1; 9 nucleotides align to TRBD2. The CDR3 consists of 16 residues. Germline V gene data show CDR1 as MDHEN and CDR2 as SYDVKM. V was clipped by 2 bases and J by 3 bases; unmatched bases: 5. CDR3 DNA sequence: TGTGCCAGCAGTTTAAGGCTAGCGGGGCGCTACAATGAGCAGTTCTTC. Translated: CASSLRLAGRYNEQFF. The full variable domain, rest sourced from reference TRBV28 and TRBJ2-1, is DVKVTQSSRYLVKRTGEKVFLECVQDMDHENMFWYRQDPGLGLRLIYFSYDVKMKEKGDIPEGYSVSREKKERFSLILESASTNQTSMYLCASSLRLAGRYNEQFFGPGTRLTVL.

The genes are TRBV6-4 and TRBJ2-1; 11 bases align to TRBD2. V dropped 4 bases and J dropped 2; count of bases not matched to a gene: 4. This CDR3 comprises 16 residues. The germline CDR1 and CDR2 sequences are MRHNA and SNTAGT. The CDR3 coding sequence is TGTGCCAGCAGTGTCTGGGGACTAGCGGCCTACAATGAGCAGTTCTTC. The encoded protein is CASSVWGLAAYNEQFF.

The chain links TRBV30 to TRBJ1-6, with D possibly matching TRBD1 (6 bases). Germline values: CDR1 GTSNPN, CDR2 SVGIG (reference sequence). V was pared by 2 bases and J by 6 bases, with 14 bases between. This CDR3 comprises 15 residues. CDR3 sequence reads: CAWSSGVKGNSPLHF. In DNA, the CDR3 is TGTGCCTGGAGTTCAGGGGTAAAGGGTAATTCACCCCTCCACTTT. The full variable domain, rest sourced from reference TRBV30 and TRBJ1-6, is SQTIHQWPATLVQPVGSPLSLECTVEGTSNPNLYWYRQAAGRGLQLLFYSVGIGQISSEVPQNLSASRPQDRQFILSSKKLLLSDSGFYLCAWSSGVKGNSPLHFGNGTRLTVT.

The chain couples TRBV14 to TRBJ1-1, with 9 bases identical to TRBD1. The germline V gene encodes CDR1 SGHDN and CDR2 FVKESK. V dropped 6 bases and J dropped 12; count of bases not matched to a gene: 11. CDR3 length: 13 amino acids. The CDR3 nucleotides are TGTGCCAGCAGTCTACAGGGGGCGCGAGAAACTTTCTTT. Translated, it gives CASSLQGARETFF.

The table lists this clone with a count of one. The chain links TRBV7-9 to TRBJ2-1; a weak D match, TRBD1 (5 bases). Germline lookup yields CDR1 SEHNR and CDR2 FQNEAQ (reference sequence). V was cut by 3 bases and J by 5 bases, with 5 bases left in between. This CDR3 spans 12 amino acids. CDR3 sequence reads: CASSFRDNEQFF. The CDR3 DNA reads as TGTGCCAGCAGCTTCAGGGACAATGAGCAGTTCTTC. The full variable domain, its missing parts supplied by reference TRBV7-9 and TRBJ2-1, is DTGVSQNPRHKITKRGQNVTFRCDPISEHNRLYWYRQTLGQGPEFLTYFQNEAQLEKSRLLSDRFSAERPKGSFSTLEIQRTEQGDSAMYLCASSFRDNEQFFGPGTRLTVL.

The chain employs TRBV7-8 and TRBJ1-5; D perhaps matches TRBD1 (6 bases). The germline gives CDR1 SGHVS, CDR2 FQNEAQ. The CDR3 has 18 residues. The ends were cut back, 2 bases at V and 1 base at J, with 18 bases in the middle. The DNA of the CDR3 is TGTGCCAGCAGCTTATCTCGACAGGCCAGAGTAAGCAATCAGCCCCAGCATTTT. This sequence encodes CASSLSRQARVSNQPQHF.

The chain employs TRBV11-2 and TRBJ2-1, with 8 bases fitting TRBD1. The germline CDR1 and CDR2 sequences are SGHAT and FQNNGV. This CDR3 comprises 14 residues. With 8 bases clipped from V and 3 bases from J, the junction kept 6 bases outside the gene matches. Here the CDR3 reads CASRPGTGYNEQFF. The CDR3 bases are TGTGCCAGCCGGCCCGGGACAGGCTACAATGAGCAGTTCTTC.

The chain has TRBV5-8 and TRBJ2-1; 9 nucleotides align to TRBD2. The germline V gene encodes CDR1 SGHTS and CDR2 YDEGEE. After removal of 6 bases from V and 0 bases from J, the junction contained 7 bases not matched to a gene. The CDR3 spans 16 residues. The CDR3 region is CASNPAGGGSYNEQFF. Written as DNA, the CDR3 is TGTGCCAGCAACCCAGCGGGGGGTGGCTCCTACAATGAGCAGTTCTTC.

J is TRBJ2-7 and V is TRBV30; 8 bases are a match to TRBD1. The germline gives CDR1 GTSNPN, CDR2 SVGIG (reference sequence). The CDR3 loop spans 13 amino acids. Trimming at V came to 2 bases and at J to 3 bases, leaving 3 bases not matched to a gene. CDR3 in DNA: TGTGCCTGGAGTCTTGGACAGGGCTACGAGCAGTACTTC. This translates into CAWSLGQGYEQYF.

The chain joins TRBV7-2 to TRBJ2-7; the match to TRBD2 covers 12 bases. CDR3 size: 15 residues. The germline V gene has CDR1 SGHTA and CDR2 FQGNSA. Trimming removed 4 bases from V and 4 bases from J; junction bases left unmatched: 5. The CDR3 coding sequence is TGTGCCAGCAGCTCTAGCGGGGGGGCCAATTACGAGCAGTACTTC. Amino acids: CASSSSGGANYEQYF.

The rearrangement uses TRBV2 and TRBJ1-2; 8 bases line up with TRBD1. Germline values: CDR1 SNHLY, CDR2 FYNNEI. V lost 8 bases to trimming and J lost 8 bases; unmatched junction nucleotides: 13. The CDR3 spans 14 residues. The CDR3 nucleotides read TGTGCCAGCGGGAGGACAGGGTTTGGATGGGGCTACACCTTC. Its translation is CASGRTGFGWGYTF.

The chain couples TRBV29-1 to TRBJ2-2; TRBD1 is a possible D gene (5 bases). Germline V CDR1 and CDR2: SQVTM, ANQGSEA. V lost 7 bases to trimming and J lost 3 bases, with 15 bases between them. The CDR3 extends over 14 amino acids. CDR3 sequence reads: CSAQARTHTGELFF. DNA for the CDR3: TGCAGCGCCCAAGCACGGACACACACCGGGGAGCTGTTTTTT.

The rearrangement joins TRBV5-1 to TRBJ2-3, with TRBD2 identical over 8 bases. The V and J ends lost 4 bases and 1 base, in that order; junction bases with no gene match: 11. Per the germline V gene, CDR1 is SGHRS and CDR2 is YFSETQ. This CDR3 contains 17 residues. CDR3 DNA: TGCGCCAGCAGCAGAGCGGGGGCTGTACGGGGCACAGATACGCAGTATTTT. Amino acid sequence: CASSRAGAVRGTDTQYF.

This sequence joins TRBV6-4 and TRBJ2-1; 7 positions match TRBD1. Germline V gene data show CDR1 as MRHNA and CDR2 as SNTAGT. V gave up 6 bases and J gave up 6 bases; unmatched junction bases: 5. The CDR3 spans 13 residues. The CDR3 protein is CASSQSGGNEQFF. In DNA form, the CDR3 reads TGTGCCAGCAGCCAATCAGGGGGCAATGAGCAGTTCTTC.

This clone was recorded once. The V and J genes are TRBV24-1 and TRBJ1-2, with TRBD1 as a possible D gene (5 bases). Trimming left V 9 bases short and J 3 bases short, with 19 bases between. The CDR3 is made up of 15 amino acids. Per germline, CDR1 KGHDR and CDR2 SFDVKD. For the CDR3, the DNA is TGTGCCACCGCCTCCGGAGGGGCGGTCGACTATGGCTACACCTTC. Protein sequence: CATASGGAVDYGYTF.

The V and J genes are TRBV2 and TRBJ1-5, with TRBD1 matching over 7 bases. The CDR3 totals 15 residues. From germline, CDR1 is SNHLY and CDR2 FYNNEI. V shed 5 bases and J 6 bases; nucleotides not matched to a gene: 10. The CDR3 bases are TGTGCCAGCAGTTTTAACGAGGGGGCGAGTCAGCCCCAGCATTTT. Its translation is CASSFNEGASQPQHF.

CDR3 DNA: TGTGCCAGCAGTGAGCGGGGTTCCACTGAAGCTTTCTTT. It codes for CASSERGSTEAFF. V and J are TRBV25-1 and TRBJ1-1; D gene unclear. Per germline, CDR1 MGHDK and CDR2 SYGVNS. Trimming removed 3 bases at V and 4 bases at J, with 9 bases between. The CDR3 sequence is 13 residues long.

V is TRBV21-1 and J is TRBJ1-2; the listed D gene, TRBD1, was not tested against the DNA. TRBV21-1 is a recognized pseudogene. The CDR3 consists of 14 residues. The CDR3 sequence is CASSTLTPWDGYTF. CDR3 coding DNA: TGTGCCAGCAGCACTCTGACACCGTGGGATGGCTACACCTTC.

The J gene is TRBJ2-7, the V gene TRBV29-1; 7 nucleotides align to TRBD1. The CDR3 length is 19 residues. With 6 bases clipped from V and 0 bases from J, the junction kept 23 bases outside the gene matches. CDR1 is SQVTM, CDR2 ANQGSEA, per germline. The CDR3 nucleotides read TGCAGCGTGAAAACAAGGGTTCAGTTGAGGACAGGTAGCTCCTACGAGCAGTACTTC. Encoded protein: CSVKTRVQLRTGSSYEQYF.

The V gene is TRBV20-1, the J gene TRBJ2-1; D is possibly TRBD1 (6 bases). The germline gives CDR1 DFQATT, CDR2 SNEGSKA (reference sequence). The CDR3 is made up of 14 amino acids. The V gene lost 3 bases and the J gene lost 6 bases, with 15 bases spanning the gap. The CDR3 region has the DNA TGCAGTGCTAGTAAGACAGGCCCCTCCAATGAGCAGTTCTTC. This sequence encodes CSASKTGPSNEQFF.